This T cell receptor beta chain was sequenced for a study of shared clonotypes between healthy human individuals. Study-wide results and limits: The four-donor shared clonotypes exceeded non-shared clonotypes in generation probability, with non-shared ones scoring lower.

The V segment lost 1 base and the J segment 0 bases; nucleotides outside the gene matches: 6. There are 18 residues in the CDR3. The germline gives CDR1 LGHNA, CDR2 YSLEER. Data came from immunoSEQ multiplex PCR; TCRdb stores just in-frame clones and leaves some out. This table has a few hundred thousand clones, over 75% appearing once. Note on this clone: What it binds is unknown.

Sequencing was done on a sample of memory CD8+ T cells sorted from blood. The subset: CD45RO+ cells pooled with CCR7-negative TemRA cells. The clonotype comes from a man aged 18 to 30 in good health. The chain links TRBV4-3 to TRBJ2-6; the match to TRBD2 covers 7 bases. The CDR3 protein is CASSQGASGPSGANVLTF. The CDR3 bases are TGCGCCAGCAGCCAAGGCGCTAGCGGACCCTCTGGGGCCAACGTCCTGACTTTC.